This note documents a single TCR beta chain sequence. No antigen is known for it. An end of the junction does not agree with germline; a read error may underlie this. The sample belongs to a study of OX40 agonist ivuxolimab in advanced cancers. As for the study in general: Cohort: approximately 83% men, mean age approximately 64, aged about 20 to 90.

Study-level points and caveats: Clonal expansion by week 6 occurred in CD4+ and CD8+ blood T cells (at 0.1 to 3.0 mg/kg). More expanded clones were seen, on average, in CD8+ T cells than in CD4+.

TCRdb's copy holds only in-frame clones and misses some; the assay was immunoSEQ multiplex PCR. Of more than 15,000 clones in the sample, just under 80% are singletons; the top ten hold 30%. Systemic immunosuppression or a history of autoimmune disease excluded patients. Germline values: CDR1 SGHNT, CDR2 YYREEE (reference sequence). This CDR3 has 15 amino acids. The sample was CD4+ or CD8+ T cells sorted from blood, taken in a trial of the OX40 agonist ivuxolimab. This sequence joins TRBV5-4 and TRBJ1-2; D might be TRBD1 (6 bases). The TCR originated in an adult with an advanced solid tumor such as melanoma, head and neck, liver or kidney cancer. The CDR3 region is CASSQEGGSLYGYTF. Here the CDR3 DNA reads TGCGCCAGCAGCCAAGAAGGGGGTAGTCTATATGGCTACACCTTC.